The rows below give T cell receptor beta chains drawn from one sample of a study of T cells after posttransplantation cyclophosphamide. Some clones are missing from TCRdb's copy, which holds only in-frame ones; the method was immunoSEQ multiplex PCR. Found here are about 16,000 clones, about nine tenths of them singletons; the top ten hold 3.5%. The sequences come from PBMCs, collected after an allogeneic stem cell transplant with a calcineurin inhibitor and methotrexate. The receptors were sampled from a male patient aged 50 or older who received an allogeneic stem cell transplant from an unrelated donor, was CMV-positive, and had chronic GVHD only. Some T cells could come from the graft donor. Each CDR3 is given with its conserved first and last residue. D genes are given only for firm matches. Rows may omit the clone size; those that give it use once, few, many or a size class.

TRBJ1-1,few,.,TRBV15,CATNTLSKGVTEAFF,TGTGCCACCAACACCTTGTCAAAGGGAGTCACTGAAGCTTTCTTT
TRBJ2-2,.,TRBD1,TRBV13,CASSPGQGASGELFF,TGTGCCAGCAGCCCAGGACAGGGGGCATCCGGGGAGCTGTTTTTT
TRBJ2-7,few,.,TRBV7-9,CASTDFSGYEQYF,TGTGCCAGCACGGACTTTTCAGGATACGAGCAGTACTTC
TRBJ1-1,.,TRBD1,TRBV5-6,CASSLEQGYTEAFF,TGTGCCAGCAGCTTGGAACAGGGGTATACTGAAGCTTTCTTT
TRBJ1-1,.,TRBD1,TRBV7-6,CASSSRSGTGDTEAFF,TGTGCCAGCAGTTCCCGCTCGGGGACAGGCGACACTGAAGCTTTCTTT
TRBJ2-7,once,TRBD2,TRBV28,CASSSRCGQAPKSGGLALAYEQYF,TGTGCCAGCAGCTCCCGATGTGGACAGGCCCCAAAAAGCGGGGGGCTAGCGCTTGCCTACGAGCAGTACTTC
TRBJ1-1,.,.,TRBV5-1,CASSLEVPGLPEAFF,TGCGCCAGCAGCTTGGAGGTTCCAGGACTGCCTGAAGCTTTCTTT
TRBJ2-5,.,.,TRBV5-8,CASSSTGRETQYF,TGTGCCAGCAGCTCGACAGGGAGGGAGACCCAGTACTTC
TRBJ2-3,.,.,TRBV19,CASSIEPAGAADTQYF,TGTGCCAGTAGTATAGAACCGGCAGGGGCAGCAGATACGCAGTATTTT
TRBJ2-7,once,.,TRBV6-5,CASSLRGLYEQYF,TGTGCCAGCAGCCTCCGGGGGTTGTACGAGCAGTACTTC
TRBJ2-3,.,.,TRBV7-2,CASSLDIPDTQYF,TGTGCCAGCAGCTTAGACATCCCAGATACGCAGTATTTT
TRBJ2-3,.,.,TRBV7-2,CASSLNQGPDTQYF,TGTGCCAGCAGCTTAAACCAGGGCCCAGATACGCAGTATTTT
TRBJ2-5,.,.,TRBV30,CAWSAVEFGTQYF,TGTGCCTGGAGCGCCGTGGAGTTTGGGACCCAGTACTTC
TRBJ2-3,.,.,TRBV11-3,CASSLGTDESDTQYF,TGTGCCAGCAGCTTAGGGACAGACGAATCAGATACGCAGTATTTT
TRBJ1-4,.,.,TRBV29-1,CSVEVIGLLFF,TGCAGCGTTGAAGTAATCGGGTTACTGTTTTTT